This note documents a single T cell receptor (beta chain) sequence. What it recognizes is unknown. Sequencing used immunoSEQ multiplex PCR; TCRdb keeps in-frame clones, though not all of them. This sample has tens of thousands of clones, with about four fifths found just once. The data originate from a study of STAT5B mutations in CD4+ large granular lymphocyte leukemia. Whole-study results and caveats: Main leukemic clonotypes were patient-specific, but more than 20% appeared at low frequency elsewhere.

The CDR3 sequence is 15 residues long. The V and J ends lost 3 bases and 4 bases respectively, with 12 bases between them. Germline values: CDR1 SGHAT, CDR2 FQNNGV. The chain recombines TRBV11-2 with TRBJ2-2; D possibly corresponds to TRBD1 (5 bases). The sequence came from a human donor in good health. Source material: CD4+ T cells from blood buffy coats. CDR3 nucleotide sequence: TGTGCCAGCAGCTTCGGTGGGGCCGGCACCGGGGAGCTGTTTTTT. Protein product: CASSFGGAGTGELFF.